This is a list of T cell receptor beta chains from one sample in a study of shared clonotypes between healthy human individuals. The table came from immunoSEQ multiplex PCR; TCRdb's copy has only in-frame clones and leaves some out. The sample includes about 2 million clones, 85% to 95% of them seen just once. The sample comprised naive CD4+ T cells sorted from blood. These receptors were obtained from a man between 18 and 35 years old in good health. Each CDR3 is given with its conserved first and last residue. Each record gives: J gene, D gene, V gene, clone size, CDR3 protein, CDR3 DNA. A D gene is named only where the DNA matches it firmly. Expanded clones are given a class, and other clones once, few, many or no size at all.

TRBJ1-2,.,TRBV7-2,.,CASSLATGAGYGYTF,TGTGCCAGCAGCTTAGCGACGGGGGCAGGCTATGGCTACACCTTC
TRBJ2-3,TRBD2,TRBV7-2,once,CASSLGGLAGVTDTQYF,TGTGCCAGCAGCTTAGGCGGGCTAGCGGGTGTCACAGATACGCAGTATTTT
TRBJ1-6,.,TRBV30,.,CAWSPTNSPLHF,TGTGCCTGGTCCCCGACAAATTCACCCCTCCACTTT
TRBJ1-1,.,TRBV2,.,CASTSDGVNTEAFF,TGTGCCAGCACCTCGGACGGCGTAAACACTGAAGCTTTCTTT
TRBJ2-1,TRBD1,TRBV18,few,CASSLDRGNEQFF,TGTGCCAGCTCACTCGACAGGGGGAATGAGCAGTTCTTC
TRBJ2-7,TRBD2,TRBV5-1,once,CASSWLAGNSYEQYF,TGCGCCAGCAGTTGGCTAGCGGGAAACTCCTACGAGCAGTACTTC
TRBJ2-7,TRBD1,TRBV6-1,once,CASSFGQGVYEQYF,TGTGCCAGCAGTTTCGGACAGGGGGTCTACGAGCAGTACTTC
TRBJ1-5,TRBD1,TRBV7-8,.,CASSLGQQYSNQPQHF,TGTGCCAGCAGCTTGGGACAGCAGTATAGCAATCAGCCCCAGCATTTT
TRBJ1-5,TRBD1,TRBV5-1,.,CASSSSGTGDQPQHF,TGCGCCAGCAGCTCTTCCGGGACAGGGGATCAGCCCCAGCATTTT
TRBJ1-2,.,TRBV10-3,.,CAISGAVVNYGYTF,TGTGCCATCAGTGGGGCCGTAGTTAACTATGGCTACACCTTC
TRBJ2-7,.,TRBV7-9,.,CASSPWDVYEQYF,TGTGCCAGCAGCCCCTGGGATGTCTACGAGCAGTACTTC
TRBJ2-2,.,TRBV6-5,once,CASSTQGIAGELFF,TGTGCCAGCAGTACCCAGGGGATAGCCGGGGAGCTGTTTTTT
TRBJ1-6,.,TRBV28,.,CASSPRESPLHF,TGTGCCAGCAGTCCCCGGGAGTCACCCCTCCACTTT
TRBJ2-4,TRBD2,TRBV9,.,CASSVGTGGLAGVGKNIQYF,TGTGCCAGCAGCGTTGGGACAGGGGGACTAGCGGGAGTAGGCAAAAACATTCAGTACTTC
TRBJ2-3,TRBD2,TRBV5-1,.,CASSHGTSGGTDTQYF,TGCGCCAGCAGCCACGGGACTAGCGGGGGTACAGATACGCAGTATTTT
TRBJ1-2,.,TRBV19,once,CASSPSGNSYTF,TGTGCCAGTAGTCCCTCGGGGAACTCCTACACCTTC
TRBJ2-1,.,TRBV7-2,.,CASSNTPGLDYNEQFF,TGTGCCAGCAGCAATACGCCGGGACTGGACTACAATGAGCAGTTCTTC
TRBJ1-5,.,TRBV6-6,.,CASSYWTPTGQPQHF,TGTGCCAGCAGTTACTGGACCCCCACAGGGCAGCCCCAGCATTTT
TRBJ1-2,.,TRBV5-1,.,CASSLDQHHYTF,TGCGCCAGCAGTTTAGATCAGCATCACTACACCTTC
TRBJ2-7,TRBD1,TRBV6-1,.,CASSIVGTGYF,TGTGCCAGCAGTATCGTCGGGACAGGGTACTTC
TRBJ2-5,.,TRBV4-3,.,CASSQSGSFRGQETQYF,TGCGCCAGCAGCCAGTCCGGATCCTTCCGGGGCCAAGAGACCCAGTACTTC
TRBJ2-7,.,TRBV9,.,CASSPQGTTYEQYF,TGTGCCAGCAGCCCTCAGGGGACAACCTACGAGCAGTACTTC
TRBJ2-1,TRBD2,TRBV6-6,.,CASSLAGLYNEQFF,TGTGCCAGCAGTTTAGCGGGACTATACAATGAGCAGTTCTTC
TRBJ2-2,.,TRBV5-4,.,CASSLGGQGNTGELFF,TGTGCCAGCAGCTTGGGGGGTCAGGGGAACACCGGGGAGCTGTTTTTT
TRBJ2-2,.,TRBV30,.,CAWTTGTATGELFF,TGTGCCTGGACCACGGGTACAGCCACCGGGGAGCTGTTTTTT
TRBJ1-1,.,TRBV19,.,CASSIVPHGVEAFF,TGTGCCAGTAGTATAGTTCCCCATGGGGTTGAAGCTTTCTTT
TRBJ1-1,.,TRBV9,.,CASSERGAFF,TGTGCCAGCAGCGAACGAGGAGCTTTCTTT
TRBJ1-6,.,TRBV9,once,CASSAQGSYNSPLHF,TGTGCCAGCAGCGCACAGGGCTCCTATAATTCACCCCTCCACTTT